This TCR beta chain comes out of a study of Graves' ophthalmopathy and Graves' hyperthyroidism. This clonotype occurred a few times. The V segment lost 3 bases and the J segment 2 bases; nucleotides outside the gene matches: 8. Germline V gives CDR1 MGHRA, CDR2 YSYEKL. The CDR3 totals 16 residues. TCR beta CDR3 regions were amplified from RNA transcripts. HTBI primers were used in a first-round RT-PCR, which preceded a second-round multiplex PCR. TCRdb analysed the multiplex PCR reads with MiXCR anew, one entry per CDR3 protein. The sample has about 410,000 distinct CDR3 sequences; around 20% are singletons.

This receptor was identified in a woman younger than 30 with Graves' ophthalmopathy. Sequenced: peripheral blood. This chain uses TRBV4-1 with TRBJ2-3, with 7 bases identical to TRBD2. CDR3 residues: CASSQGEGFLTDTQYF. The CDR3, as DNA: TGCGCCAGCAGCCAGGGGGAGGGTTTCCTCACAGATACGCAGTATTTT.